Sequencing of this T cell receptor beta chain was carried out in a study of beta chain bispecific antibodies for T cell cancers (dated by TCRdb to about 2021). Regarding the research as a whole: Healthy donor T cells were cocultured with T cell leukemia lines and bispecific antibodies, then TRBV sequencing of surviving cells measured the depletion of each TRBV family. Jurkat cells expressed surface TRBV12 (TRBV12-3), and HPB-ALL cells expressed surface TRBV5-5. Overall study outcomes, separate from this receptor: Leukemia cell line cells were mixed with normal T cells in each sequenced sample, and most of the targeted TRBV signal was derived from the leukemia cells rather than from the normal T cells. Cross-reactivity of the anti-TRBV5-5 antibody with TRBV5-6 was attributed to high sequence similarity between the two genes.

This clonotype has a count of ten or more. This clone's antigen is unknown. Per-base qualities were not stored, and no clone one base away is much larger. V and J are trimmed by 6 bases and 7 bases, and the gene matches miss 5 bases of the junction. From its cysteine to its phenylalanine, the CDR3 spans 12 amino acids. Left in the record is the CDR3 DNA by itself, 36 bases read in frame from the first base. Libraries incorporated unique molecular identifier barcodes, which were used to quantify clonotypes. Qiagen AllPrep DNA/RNA Micro kits were used to isolate total RNA, and an Agilent TapeStation was used to check RNA quality. TCR beta libraries were built by 5' RACE: cDNA synthesis followed by two PCR steps using TCR beta constant-region gene-specific primers. TCR beta libraries were sequenced on an Illumina MiSeq platform. The paper's data handling went like this. MIGEC, MiXCR and VDJtools were used for read processing. To get a clonotype's frequency, the unique molecular identifiers belonging to that clonotype were divided by all unique molecular identifiers in the sample. Nonfunctional TRBV genes classified in IMGT as pseudogenes or open reading frames, such as TRBV1, TRBV12-1 and TRBV21, were excluded. TCRdb handled the public reads itself, with Q25 trimming in fastp and clone calling in MiXCR, and kept productive beta chains. Each entry merges the rows of one CDR3 protein and shows their most common DNA and genes. The V and J calls were determined by TCRdb, not by the authors. This sample is represented by about 20,000 distinct CDR3 sequences; approximately 2.6% of them were singletons. The ten top clones hold 30% of the sample.

For about 3 days, T cells were expanded from blood mononuclear cells using either the anti-CD3 antibody OKT3 or CD3/CD28 Dynabeads. Expanded T cells were maintained in RPMI 1640 supplemented with around 10% fetal bovine serum, recombinant human IL-2 (around 98 IU/ml) and IL-7 (roughly 5.1 ng/ml). Each coculture contained roughly 5 x 10^4 normal T cells, roughly 5 x 10^4 target cells and bispecific antibody in roughly 100 ul and was incubated for about 15 hours at 37 degrees C. Each bispecific antibody was composed of two single-chain variable fragments, which were expressed in a single-chain diabody format with a His tag. The effector T cells were obtained from healthy human donors, with peripheral blood mononuclear cells isolated from leukapheresis samples by Ficoll density gradient centrifugation.

The clonotype comes from a human donor in good health. Some clones in this sample may be carry-over from other donors' samples. The sequenced sample was healthy donor T cells cultured with leukemia cells. The V gene is TRBV12-3 or TRBV12-4 and the J gene is TRBJ1-1; the central 7 bases match TRBD1. The CDR3 has the sequence CASSRDSFEAFF. The DNA sequence is given as TGTGCCAGCAGCCGGGACAGCTTTGAAGCTTTCTTT.